This TCR beta chain was captured by sequencing in a study of cytomegalovirus exposure and HLA in healthy donors. Study information: Counted in an early data release were some 81 million unique TCRs from HLA-typed donors. Study results and caveats: What a later analysis showed was that several of the most significant clusters appeared linked to common viral pathogens. In a later analysis, at a false discovery rate of 0.05, over 15,000 TCR beta sequences matched HLA alleles.

The PCR was carried out with 60 Vbeta primers and 13 Jbeta primers. Sequencing used immunoSEQ multiplex PCR; TCRdb keeps in-frame clones, though not all of them. The table lists roughly 110,000 clones, approximately 81% of them singletons, with about 2.2% in the top ten. On this clone: The antigen remains undetermined.

CDR3 length: 14 residues. Germline values: CDR1 MNHNS, CDR2 SASEGT. The ends were cut back, 5 bases at V and 0 bases at J, with 8 bases in the middle. This chain uses TRBV6-1 with TRBJ1-3, with D perhaps TRBD1 (5 bases). The receptor was derived from a man aged 30 to 39 in good health and CMV-seronegative. Sequencing used PBMCs. CDR3 sequence reads: CASSMTASGNTIYF. DNA of the CDR3: TGTGCCAGCAGTATGACAGCCTCTGGAAACACCATATATTTT.